A selection of T cell receptor beta chains follows, all from one sample in a study of T-cell reconstitution after alpha-beta-depleted transplantation in children. TCRdb ran MiXCR on the PCR reads and lists one entry per CDR3 protein. Altogether approximately 500,000 distinct CDR3 sequences are present, over 20% being singletons, with the ten largest covering 30% to 40%. This material consisted of PBMCs, taken before TCRalphabeta/CD19-depleted stem cell transplant. All receptors derive from a boy in the first two years of life with Wiskott-Aldrich syndrome, due to receive a stem cell transplant. CDR3s include the opening cysteine and the closing phenylalanine or tryptophan. Each record gives: clone size, V gene, D gene, J gene, CDR3 protein, CDR3 DNA. The D gene is left open where the match is weak. Where a row states a size, it is once, few, many or the class of an expanded clone; other rows omit it.

-	TRBV5-6	-	TRBJ1-4	CASSQRRNEKLFF	TGTGCCAGCAGCCAGCGACGGAATGAAAAACTGTTTTTT
many	TRBV12-3/TRBV12-4	TRBD1	TRBJ1-5	CASSLGQGRNQPQHF	TGTGCCAGCAGTTTGGGACAGGGGCGCAATCAGCCCCAGCATTTT
few	TRBV5-6	TRBD2	TRBJ2-2	CASSFAGGANTGELFF	TGTGCCAGCAGCTTCGCGGGAGGGGCGAACACCGGGGAGCTGTTTTTT
-	TRBV5-4	-	TRBJ2-1	CASSLDSGKYNEQFF	TGTGCCAGCAGCTTGGATAGCGGTAAATACAATGAGCAGTTCTTC
-	TRBV5-4	-	TRBJ2-7	CASSQGAGLSYEQYF	TGTGCCAGCAGCCAAGGGGCAGGGTTGTCCTACGAGCAGTACTTC
-	TRBV7-9	-	TRBJ1-2	CASSLTVYNYGYTF	TGTGCCAGCAGCTTAACCGTCTATAACTATGGCTACACCTTC
-	TRBV18	TRBD2	TRBJ2-3	CASSPSLAGATDTQYF	TGTGCCAGCTCCCCCTCACTAGCGGGAGCTACAGATACGCAGTATTTT
-	TRBV5-1	TRBD1	TRBJ1-4	CASSSFGTAEQLFF	TGCGCCAGCAGCTCTTTCGGGACAGCGGAACAACTGTTTTTT
-	TRBV12-3/TRBV12-4	-	TRBJ2-3	CASSSWWDTQYF	TGTGCCAGCAGTTCCTGGTGGGATACGCAGTATTTT
-	TRBV5-1	-	TRBJ2-7	CASSPGRDEQYF	TGCGCCAGCAGCCCTGGACGGGACGAGCAGTACTTC
few	TRBV29-1	TRBD2	TRBJ2-7	CSVETSGGPQYF	TGCAGCGTTGAGACTAGCGGGGGGCCGCAGTACTTC
few	TRBV12-3/TRBV12-4	-	TRBJ1-6	CASSLGPAVDSPLHF	TGTGCCAGCAGTTTAGGTCCAGCGGTGGATTCACCCCTCCACTTT
few	TRBV18	-	TRBJ1-5	CASSPLQHQPQHF	TGTGCCAGCTCACCCTTACAACATCAGCCCCAGCATTTT
-	TRBV14	TRBD2	TRBJ2-3	CASSQRPLLAGGGTQYF	TGTGCCAGCAGCCAAAGACCATTACTAGCGGGAGGCGGTACGCAGTATTTT
-	TRBV7-2	TRBD2	TRBJ2-5	CASSLRTSGPQETQYF	TGTGCCAGCAGCTTACGGACTAGCGGGCCTCAAGAGACCCAGTACTTC
many	TRBV28	TRBD2	TRBJ2-1	CASTAGGYNEQFF	TGTGCCAGCACCGCGGGGGGGTACAATGAGCAGTTCTTC
few	TRBV12-3/TRBV12-4	-	TRBJ2-5	CASSLWTRQETQYF	TGTGCCAGCAGTTTATGGACGAGACAAGAGACCCAGTACTTC
-	TRBV9	TRBD1	TRBJ2-3	CASSATQGASTDTQYF	TGTGCCAGCAGCGCTACACAGGGGGCAAGCACAGATACGCAGTATTTT
many	TRBV27	TRBD2	TRBJ2-1	CASSFRGLAGYNEQFF	TGTGCCAGCAGTTTTCGGGGGCTAGCGGGTTACAATGAGCAGTTCTTC
-	TRBV28	-	TRBJ2-7	CASSPPPRYEQYF	TGTGCCAGCAGTCCACCCCCCCGCTACGAGCAGTACTTC
-	TRBV20-1	-	TRBJ2-3	CSAEDRGTDTQYF	TGCAGTGCTGAGGACAGAGGCACAGATACGCAGTATTTT
-	TRBV7-2	TRBD2	TRBJ2-5	CASRTSGNFGETQYF	TGTGCCAGCAGGACTAGCGGGAACTTCGGGGAGACCCAGTACTTC
-	TRBV12-3/TRBV12-4	-	TRBJ2-2	CASSLQQGITGELFF	TGTGCCAGCAGTTTACAACAGGGTATCACCGGGGAGCTGTTTTTT